This entry features one T cell receptor (beta chain) sequence. Its cognate antigen is unknown. CD45RO-negative CD8 cells positively selected for CCR7 made up the naive population, which excluded terminally differentiated effector memory CD45RA+ cells. The donor cohort consisted entirely of Caucasian adults residing in Nashville, Tennessee. This sample was included in a study of shared clonotypes between healthy human individuals. Across the study: Each donor's CD4 naive and CD4 memory cells filled three plates apiece, CD8 naive two, and CD8 memory one. The study's findings and limits: Investigators collected only blood, and repertoires in tissues likely differ. The authors expected sequencing depth to affect clonotype sharing among donors.

Germline assignment: CDR1 MNHEY and CDR2 SVGAGI. The CDR3 sequence is 15 residues long. V was pared by 11 bases and J by 4 bases, with 22 bases between. This table comes from immunoSEQ multiplex PCR, and its TCRdb copy is limited to in-frame clones, with some not included. The sample gives about 2.1 million clones, just over 90% of which show up once; approximately 1.7% is in the top ten. The chain uses TRBV6-5 and TRBJ2-3, with D perhaps matching TRBD2 (6 bases). The sequenced sample was naive CD8+ T cells from PBMCs. The TCR sequence derives from a man younger than 30 in good health. Some clones in this sample may be carry-over from other donors' samples. CDR3 region: CARERCLRRPDTQYF. As DNA, the CDR3 is TGTGCCCGGGAGCGGTGCCTTAGGAGGCCAGATACGCAGTATTTT.